This T cell receptor (beta chain) appears in the sequencing data of a study of CD8 T cells in ankylosing spondylitis. The CDR3 extends over 13 amino acids. Trimming removed 5 bases from V and 4 bases from J, with 10 bases in between. CDR1 and CDR2 from the germline V gene are MNHEY and SMNVEV (reference sequence). One entry per CDR3 protein, called by TCRdb with MiXCR from the 5' RACE reads. The repertoire has 150,000 to 200,000 distinct CDR3 sequences, over 10% of them found once; the top ten carry 8% to 13%. The sample holds many counts of this clonotype. Its target is unknown. Study outcomes and limitations: Clones tied to disease were said to be significantly enriched in matched ankylosing spondylitis synovial fluid. Clones linked to disease, bearing a CD8+ phenotype, were relatively rare in peripheral blood. Ankylosing spondylitis blood appeared to be characterized by a TCR beta motif of about eight highly homologous variants.

The receptor was isolated from a female donor with ankylosing spondylitis or in good health (not recorded which). The chain links TRBV27 to TRBJ2-3; D perhaps matches TRBD1 (6 bases). The specimen was blood, either unsorted or a sorted T cell fraction (not recorded which). DNA for the CDR3: TGTGCCAGCAGTCCGCAGGGGTCAGATACGCAGTATTTT. This translates into CASSPQGSDTQYF.